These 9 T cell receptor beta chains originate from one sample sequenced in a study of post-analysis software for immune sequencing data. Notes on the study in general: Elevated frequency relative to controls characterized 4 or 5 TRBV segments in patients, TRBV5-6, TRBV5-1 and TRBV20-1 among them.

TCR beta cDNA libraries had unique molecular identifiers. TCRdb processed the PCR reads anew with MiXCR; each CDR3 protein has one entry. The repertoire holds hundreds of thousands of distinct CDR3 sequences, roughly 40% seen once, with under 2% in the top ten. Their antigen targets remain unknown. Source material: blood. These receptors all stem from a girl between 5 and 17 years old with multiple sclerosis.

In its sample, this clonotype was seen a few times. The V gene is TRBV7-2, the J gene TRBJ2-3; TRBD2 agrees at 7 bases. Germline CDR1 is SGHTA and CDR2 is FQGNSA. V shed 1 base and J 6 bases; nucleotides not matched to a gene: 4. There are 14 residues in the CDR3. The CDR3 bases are TGTGCCAGCAGCTTAGGACTAGCTCGTGATACGCAGTATTTT. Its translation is CASSLGLARDTQYF.

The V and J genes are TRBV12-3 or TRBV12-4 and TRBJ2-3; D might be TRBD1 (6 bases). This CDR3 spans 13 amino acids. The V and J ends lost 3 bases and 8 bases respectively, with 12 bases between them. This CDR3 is CASSFRQAGTQYF. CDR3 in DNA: TGTGCCAGCAGTTTTCGACAGGCAGGTACGCAGTATTTT.

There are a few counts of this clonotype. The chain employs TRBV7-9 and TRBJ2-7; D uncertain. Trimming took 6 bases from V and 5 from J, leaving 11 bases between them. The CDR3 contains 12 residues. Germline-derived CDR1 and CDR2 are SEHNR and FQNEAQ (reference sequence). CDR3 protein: CASSHGRHEQYF. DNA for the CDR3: TGTGCCAGCAGTCATGGACGGCACGAGCAGTACTTC.

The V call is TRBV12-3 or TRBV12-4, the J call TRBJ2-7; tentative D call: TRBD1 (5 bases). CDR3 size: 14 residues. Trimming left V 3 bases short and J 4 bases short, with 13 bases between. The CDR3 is CASSLHDRTYEQYF. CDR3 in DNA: TGTGCCAGCAGTTTGCACGACAGAACTTACGAGCAGTACTTC.

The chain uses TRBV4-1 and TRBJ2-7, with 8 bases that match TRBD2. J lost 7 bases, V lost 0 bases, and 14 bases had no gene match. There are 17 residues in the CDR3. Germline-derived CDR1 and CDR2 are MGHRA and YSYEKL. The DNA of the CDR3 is TGCGCCAGCAGCCAAGAAAATACGGGAGGGCCCCGCGATGAGCAGTACTTC. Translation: CASSQENTGGPRDEQYF.

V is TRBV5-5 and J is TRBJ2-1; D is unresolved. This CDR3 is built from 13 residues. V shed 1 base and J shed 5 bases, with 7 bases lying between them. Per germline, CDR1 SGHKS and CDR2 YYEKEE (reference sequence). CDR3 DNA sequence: TGTGCCAGCAGCTTGAGTCACCACAATGAGCAGTTCTTC. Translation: CASSLSHHNEQFF.

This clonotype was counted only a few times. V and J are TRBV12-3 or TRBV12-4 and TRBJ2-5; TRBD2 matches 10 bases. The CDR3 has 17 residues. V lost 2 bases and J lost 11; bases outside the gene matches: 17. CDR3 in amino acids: CASSLPIAGGSYNGQYF. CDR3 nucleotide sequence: TGTGCCAGCAGTTTACCTATAGCGGGGGGCTCCTACAATGGGCAGTACTTC.

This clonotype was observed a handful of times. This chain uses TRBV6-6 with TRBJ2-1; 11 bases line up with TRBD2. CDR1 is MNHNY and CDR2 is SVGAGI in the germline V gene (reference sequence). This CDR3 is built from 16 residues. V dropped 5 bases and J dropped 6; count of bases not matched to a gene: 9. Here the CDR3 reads CASSPPGLAETNEQFF. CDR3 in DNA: TGTGCCAGCAGTCCCCCGGGACTAGCGGAGACCAATGAGCAGTTCTTC.

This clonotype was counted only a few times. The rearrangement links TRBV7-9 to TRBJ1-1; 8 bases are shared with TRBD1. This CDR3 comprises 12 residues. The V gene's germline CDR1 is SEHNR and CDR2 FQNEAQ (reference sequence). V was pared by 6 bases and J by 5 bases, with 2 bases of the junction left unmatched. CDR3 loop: CASRDRDTEAFF. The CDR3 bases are TGTGCCAGCAGGGACAGGGATACTGAAGCTTTCTTT.